This T cell receptor beta chain comes out of a study of T cell repertoires in cytomegalovirus infection. About the study: CMV epitopes that were recently identified and HLA-C-restricted were used alongside well-studied HLA-B-restricted ones. Public TCR beta signatures provided an indication of both CMV infection and a matching HLA type. Points from the study as a whole: Across the ex vivo response, the dominant clonotypes were HLA-C-restricted CMV-specific TCR beta clonotypes. Identification of carriers of CMV plus the relevant HLA was achieved through cumulative public TCR beta family frequency.

TCRdb analysed the reads with MiXCR anew, one entry per CDR3 protein. The data contain around 900,000 distinct CDR3 sequences, under 40% of them singletons. Germline lookup yields CDR1 MNHNS and CDR2 SASEGT. CDR3 length equals 13 residues. Trimming shortened V by 4 bases and J by 0 bases, and 7 bases separated the two germline ends. This clonotype was seen a few times. What it recognizes is unknown. The receptor comes from a human donor in good health (CMV status not recorded). Some clones in this sample may be carry-over from other donors' samples. The input for sequencing was cultured CD8+ T cells from PBMCs, taken from culture after CMV antigen stimulation. The chain employs TRBV6-1 and TRBJ2-7; no reliable D call. The CDR3: CASSVRISYEQYF. CDR3 in DNA: TGTGCCAGCAGTGTCCGGATCTCCTACGAGCAGTACTTC.